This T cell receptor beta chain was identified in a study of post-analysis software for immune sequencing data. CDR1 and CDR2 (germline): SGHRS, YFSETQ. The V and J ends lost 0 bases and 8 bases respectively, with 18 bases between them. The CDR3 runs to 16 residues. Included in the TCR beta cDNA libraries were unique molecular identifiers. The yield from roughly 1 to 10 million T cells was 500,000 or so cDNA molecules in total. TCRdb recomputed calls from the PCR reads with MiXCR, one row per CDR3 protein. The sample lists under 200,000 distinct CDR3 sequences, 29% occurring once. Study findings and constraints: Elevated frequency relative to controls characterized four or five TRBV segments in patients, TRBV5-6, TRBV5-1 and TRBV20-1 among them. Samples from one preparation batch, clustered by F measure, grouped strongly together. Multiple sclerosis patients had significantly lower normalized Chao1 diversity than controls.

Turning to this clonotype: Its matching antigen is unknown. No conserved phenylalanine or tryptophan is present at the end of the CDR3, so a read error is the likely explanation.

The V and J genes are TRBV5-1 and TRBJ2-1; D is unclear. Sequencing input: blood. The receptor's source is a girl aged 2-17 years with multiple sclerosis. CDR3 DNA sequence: TGCGCCAGCAGCTTGGCCCCCCGGGCAGAAGGTGATGAGCAGTTCTCC. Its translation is CASSLAPRAEGDEQFS.